The 11 T cell receptor beta chains reported below all come from one sample, sequenced in a study of cytomegalovirus exposure and HLA in healthy donors. 13 Jbeta primers and 60 Vbeta primers were used for the PCR. Assay used: immunoSEQ multiplex PCR; TCRdb lists only in-frame clones, some missing. Of fewer than 65,000 clones in the sample, approximately 71% are singletons; the top ten hold roughly 5.9%. Sequencing input: PBMCs. The receptors stem from a man aged 50 to 60 in good health and CMV-seronegative.

V and J are TRBV14 and TRBJ1-4; D remains ambiguous. Germline values: CDR1 SGHDN, CDR2 FVKESK. The CDR3 is 16 residues long. Trimming cost V 4 bases and J 0 bases, with 12 bases left between them. CDR3 nucleotide sequence: TGTGCCAGCAGCCTCAGGTGGCACTCAACTAATGAAAAACTGTTTTTT. Translated, it gives CASSLRWHSTNEKLFF.

The genes are TRBV11-2 and TRBJ1-2; 8 bases map to TRBD1. Unmatched junction bases numbered 1, after V lost 0 bases and J lost 4 bases. The germline V gene has CDR1 SGHAT and CDR2 FQNNGV. The CDR3 is made up of 14 amino acids. CDR3 bases: TGTGCCAGCAGCTTAGATGGGACAGGCTATGGCTACACCTTC. This gives the protein CASSLDGTGYGYTF. Looking up the rest from reference TRBV11-2 and TRBJ1-2 gives the full variable domain: EAGVAQSPRYKIIEKRQSVAFWCNPISGHATLYWYQQILGQGPKLLIQFQNNGVVDDSQLPKDRFSAERLKGVDSTLKIQPAKLEDSAVYLCASSLDGTGYGYTFGSGTRLTVV.

The chain carries TRBV27 and TRBJ2-7; 10 nucleotides align to TRBD1. Per the germline V gene, CDR1 is MNHEY and CDR2 is SMNVEV (reference sequence). Trimming at V came to 8 bases and at J to 7 bases, leaving 5 bases not matched to a gene. This CDR3 has 12 amino acids. The CDR3 DNA follows: TGTGCCAGCCGACAGGGGGCGCGGGAGCAGTACTTC. Translation: CASRQGAREQYF.

The CDR3 DNA is TGTGCCAGCAGCGGTACTAGCGGGGGGGCTTATGATACGCAGTATTTT. Translated: CASSGTSGGAYDTQYF. This chain connects TRBV9 to TRBJ2-3; TRBD2 matches 13 bases. Trimming at V came to 3 bases and at J to 6 bases, leaving 7 bases not matched to a gene. Germline CDR1 and CDR2: SGDLS and YYNGEE. The CDR3 sequence is 16 residues long.

The V call is TRBV11-2, the J call TRBJ1-1, with D uncertain. Trimming took 3 bases from V and 2 from J, leaving 4 bases between them. The CDR3 runs 12 residues. Germline V gives CDR1 SGHAT, CDR2 FQNNGV. The CDR3 nucleotides read TGTGCCAGCAGCTTGGCCAACACTGAAGCTTTCTTT. Protein product: CASSLANTEAFF. The full variable domain, completed using reference TRBV11-2 and TRBJ1-1, is EAGVAQSPRYKIIEKRQSVAFWCNPISGHATLYWYQQILGQGPKLLIQFQNNGVVDDSQLPKDRFSAERLKGVDSTLKIQPAKLEDSAVYLCASSLANTEAFFGQGTRLTVV.

The gene calls are TRBV11-2 and TRBJ2-2; TRBD2 matches at 9 bases. The CDR3 runs 15 residues. With 6 bases clipped from V and 5 bases from J, the junction kept 7 bases outside the gene matches. Germline assignment: CDR1 SGHAT and CDR2 FQNNGV. The CDR3 spells CASREAGGRTGELFF. The CDR3 DNA reads TGTGCCAGCAGGGAAGCGGGGGGTCGGACCGGGGAGCTGTTTTTT.

The chain joins TRBV30 to TRBJ2-6; a weak D match, TRBD2 (6 bases). The CDR3 loop spans 17 amino acids. The V end lost 2 bases, the J end lost 0 bases, and 14 bases lay between the germline ends. The germline CDR1 and CDR2 sequences are GTSNPN and SVGIG (reference sequence). The CDR3 sequence is CAWSHRGTYSGANVLTF. The CDR3 nucleotides read TGTGCCTGGAGTCACCGGGGGACTTACTCTGGGGCCAACGTCCTGACTTTC. The complete variable domain, with remaining parts taken from reference TRBV30 and TRBJ2-6, reads SQTIHQWPATLVQPVGSPLSLECTVEGTSNPNLYWYRQAAGRGLQLLFYSVGIGQISSEVPQNLSASRPQDRQFILSSKKLLLSDSGFYLCAWSHRGTYSGANVLTFGAGSRLTVL.

In its sample, this clone was seen a few times. This chain connects TRBV7-3 to TRBJ2-5; the match to TRBD2 covers 9 bases. V was clipped by 2 bases and J by 5 bases; unmatched bases: 6. Germline values: CDR1 SGHTA, CDR2 FQGTGA. The CDR3 length is 15 residues. The CDR3 DNA follows: TGTGCCAGCAGCTTAGGCGCGGGGGGGATGGAGACCCAGTACTTC. It translates to CASSLGAGGMETQYF.

The rearrangement uses TRBV12-5 and TRBJ2-5, with TRBD1 matching over 8 bases. Losses at the gene ends were 1 base for V and 5 bases for J; bases not matched to a gene: 6. The CDR3 covers 15 residues. Per germline, CDR1 LGHNT and CDR2 FRNRAP. The CDR3 is CASGLGYRGEETQYF. Here the CDR3 DNA reads TGTGCTAGTGGTTTGGGTTACAGGGGGGAGGAGACCCAGTACTTC.

This clone was seen more than once but under ten times. The V gene is TRBV18, the J gene TRBJ2-7, with 7 bases lining up with TRBD1. CDR3 length: 15 amino acids. Germline V gene data show CDR1 as KGHSH and CDR2 as LQKENI. Trimming cost V 5 bases and J 1 base; bases outside gene matches: 8. The CDR3 nucleotides are TGTGCCAGCTCATACAGGGGAAGGGAATCCTACGAGCAGTACTTC. Amino acid sequence: CASSYRGRESYEQYF.

This clone was observed a handful of times. The chain links TRBV5-1 to TRBJ2-2, with TRBD1 matching 7 bases. This CDR3 is 14 amino acids long. The ends lost 1 base at V and 7 bases at J; junction bases unmatched: 4. Germline loops: CDR1 SGHRS, CDR2 YFSETQ. This CDR3 reads CASSLIQGYGELFF. Here the CDR3 DNA reads TGCGCCAGCAGCTTGATACAGGGGTACGGGGAGCTGTTTTTT.